Listed here are 5 T cell receptor beta chains from one sample, sequenced in a study of human T cells and chemical hapten exposure (dated by TCRdb to the early 2020s). The library was produced with RACE. The sample was run on a NextSeq 500. The raw public reads went through TCRdb reprocessing: fastp at Q25, MiXCR clone calling, in-frame beta chains kept. Rows are combined by CDR3 protein, so each entry shows the most common genes and DNA. The sample includes nearly 80,000 distinct CDR3 sequences, with about a tenth observed a single time. Roughly 1.4% of the sample comes from the top ten. The time point label, read with the paper, signifies: patch test 1, 2 weeks after DPC sensitization. The treatment or condition label, read with the paper, signifies: therapeutic diphenylcyclopropenone sensitization with weekly scalp DPC. The source was whole blood, collected in connection with sensitization to the hapten diphenylcyclopropenone (DPC). These receptors originate from a woman in her forties or fifties with alopecia areata. Some clones in this sample may be carry-over from other donors' samples.

This clonotype was picked up many times. V gene TRBV14 combines with J gene TRBJ1-1; D remains ambiguous. The CDR3 runs 16 residues. V was clipped by 0 bases and J by 1 base, with 12 bases between them. CDR1 is SGHDN, CDR2 FVKESK, per germline. CDR3 sequence reads: CASSQDGNSRNTEAFF. The CDR3 DNA is TGTGCCAGCAGCCAAGATGGGAACTCCAGGAACACTGAAGCTTTCTTT.

This clonotype has a handful of counts. The chain recombines TRBV6-1 with TRBJ1-5; unclear D gene. This CDR3 spans 13 amino acids. Germline CDR1 is MNHNS and CDR2 is SASEGT. V lost 1 base, J lost 3 bases, and 4 bases lay in between. The CDR3 loop reads CASSEGANQPQHF. The CDR3 DNA sequence: TGTGCCAGCAGTGAAGGGGCCAATCAGCCCCAGCATTTT.

This clonotype was seen repeatedly, ten times or more. V usage is TRBV12-3 or TRBV12-4 and J usage is TRBJ1-6, with D unresolved. The germline V and J ends were trimmed by 1 base and 9 bases, with 4 bases remaining between them. The CDR3 is 12 amino acids. CDR3 loop: CASSLGGSPLHF. CDR3 sequence (DNA): TGTGCCAGCAGTTTAGGGGGTTCACCCCTCCACTTT.

This clonotype was observed at least ten times. CDR3 sequence (DNA): TGTGCCTGGAGCGAGGCGGGCGCATATACGCAGTATTTT. It yields the protein CAWSEAGAYTQYF. V gene TRBV30 combines with J gene TRBJ2-3; D might be TRBD2 (5 bases). V lost 3 bases, J lost 7 bases, and 14 bases lay in between. The CDR3 loop spans 13 amino acids. Germline-derived CDR1 and CDR2 are GTSNPN and SVGIG (reference sequence).

This clonotype showed up just a few times. The rearrangement uses TRBV5-1 and TRBJ2-6; TRBD2 is a possible D gene (5 bases). The CDR3 sequence is 15 residues long. Trimming left V 0 bases short and J 2 bases short, with 6 bases between. CDR1 and CDR2 from the germline V gene are SGHRS and YFSETQ. The CDR3 here is CASSLEGAGANVLTF. CDR3 coding DNA: TGCGCCAGCAGCTTGGAGGGAGCTGGGGCCAACGTCCTGACTTTC.